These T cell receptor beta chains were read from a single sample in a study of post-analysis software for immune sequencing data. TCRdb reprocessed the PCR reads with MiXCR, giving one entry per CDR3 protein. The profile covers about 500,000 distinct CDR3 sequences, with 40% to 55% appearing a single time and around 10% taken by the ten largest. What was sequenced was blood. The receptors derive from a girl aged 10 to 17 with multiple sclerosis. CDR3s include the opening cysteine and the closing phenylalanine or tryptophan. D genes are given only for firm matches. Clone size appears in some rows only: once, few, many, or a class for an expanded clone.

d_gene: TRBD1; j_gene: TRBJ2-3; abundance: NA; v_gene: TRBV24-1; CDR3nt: TGTGCCACCAGTGCAACAGGGGGCGGGAACACAGATACGCAGTATTTT; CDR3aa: CATSATGGGNTDTQYF
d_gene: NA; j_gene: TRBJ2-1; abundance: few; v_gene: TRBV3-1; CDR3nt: TGTGCCAGCAGCCCCCCCGAGGGGGGTCCCTACAATGAGCAGTTCTTC; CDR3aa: CASSPPEGGPYNEQFF
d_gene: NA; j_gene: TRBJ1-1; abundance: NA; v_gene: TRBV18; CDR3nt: TGTGCCAGCTCGTCCAGTGGAGGGGTGAACACTGAAGCTTTCTTT; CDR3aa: CASSSSGGVNTEAFF
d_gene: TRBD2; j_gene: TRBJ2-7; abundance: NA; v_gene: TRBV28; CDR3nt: TGTGCCAGCAGTTTTCGAACTAGCGGTTACGAGCAGTACTTC; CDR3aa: CASSFRTSGYEQYF
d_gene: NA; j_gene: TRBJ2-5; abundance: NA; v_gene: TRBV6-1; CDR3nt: TGTGCCAGCAGTGAACTAGCAGAGGAGACCCAGTACTTC; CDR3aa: CASSELAEETQYF
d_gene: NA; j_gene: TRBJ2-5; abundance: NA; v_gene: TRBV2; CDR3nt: TGTGCCACCAGGGAGGACAGTTCATTGATGGAGACCCAGTACTTC; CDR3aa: CATREDSSLMETQYF
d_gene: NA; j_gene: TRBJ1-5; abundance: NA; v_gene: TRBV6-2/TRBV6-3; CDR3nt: TGTGCCAGTAGTTACTTGGCGACCCAAAGCAATCAGCCCCAGCATTTT; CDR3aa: CASSYLATQSNQPQHF
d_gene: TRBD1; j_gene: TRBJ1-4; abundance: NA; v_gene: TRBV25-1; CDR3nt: TGTGCCAGCAGTACCGGGACAGGACCTGCAACTAATGAAAAACTGTTTTTT; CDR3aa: CASSTGTGPATNEKLFF
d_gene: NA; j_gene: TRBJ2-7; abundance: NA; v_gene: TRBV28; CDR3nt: TGTGCCAGCAGTTTAAGGGCACAGCTGACCTCCTACGAGCAGTACTTC; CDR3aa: CASSLRAQLTSYEQYF
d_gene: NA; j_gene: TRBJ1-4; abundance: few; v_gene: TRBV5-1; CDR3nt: TGCGCCAGCAGCTTGGATGGGGAAGAGGGGGAAAAACTGTTTTTT; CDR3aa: CASSLDGEEGEKLFF
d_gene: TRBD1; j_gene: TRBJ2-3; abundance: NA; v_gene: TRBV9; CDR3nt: TGTGCCAGCAGCGTAGCTACGAGGACAGGGGGAACAGATACGCAGTATTTT; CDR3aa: CASSVATRTGGTDTQYF
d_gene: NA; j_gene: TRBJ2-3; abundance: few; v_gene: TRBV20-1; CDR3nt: TGCAGTGCTAGTCGCCGGGACACCGGCACAGATACGCAGTATTTT; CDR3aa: CSASRRDTGTDTQYF
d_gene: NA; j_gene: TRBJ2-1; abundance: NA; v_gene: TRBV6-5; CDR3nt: TGTGCCAGCAGTTCGCCGTCGGGGGGAAGGGGGATCAATGAGCAGTTCTTC; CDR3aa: CASSSPSGGRGINEQFF
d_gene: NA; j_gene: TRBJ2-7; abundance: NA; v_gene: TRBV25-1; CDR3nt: TGTGCCAGCAGGGGACCGGGACATTCCTACGAGCAGTACTTC; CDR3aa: CASRGPGHSYEQYF